These 22 T cell receptor beta chains originate from one sample sequenced in a study of blood T cell repertoires in COVID-19. Sequencing used immunoSEQ multiplex PCR; TCRdb keeps in-frame clones, though not all of them. The table includes about 190,000 clones, around 80% detected once. Input material: peripheral blood. Receptors originate from a man aged 50 to 60 who had recovered from COVID-19.

The chain couples TRBV11-3 to TRBJ2-1, with 7 bases aligning to TRBD2. The CDR3 has 13 residues. Germline V gene sequence: CDR1 SGHNT, CDR2 YENEEA. Losses at the gene ends were 0 bases for V and 12 bases for J; bases not matched to a gene: 5. The CDR3 bases are TGTGCCAGCAGCTTAGAGCAGCGGGACCCGCAGTTCTTC. Translated, it gives CASSLEQRDPQFF.

In DNA form, the CDR3 reads TGTGCCAGCAGTCATACAGGGGCAACTAATGAAAAACTGTTTTTT. Its protein product is CASSHTGATNEKLFF. The chain uses TRBV3-1 (or the pseudogene TRBV3-2) and TRBJ1-4; 7 positions agree with TRBD1. The CDR3 spans 15 residues. V lost 6 bases to trimming and J lost 0 bases; unmatched junction nucleotides: 4. Germline loops: CDR1 LGHDT, CDR2 YNNKEL (reference sequence).

This clone has only one observation. This sequence joins TRBV19 and TRBJ2-3; 11 bases agree with TRBD2. Germline CDR1 reads LNHDA; CDR2 reads SQIVND (reference sequence). The CDR3 length is 17 residues. Trimming removed 4 bases from V and 0 bases from J; junction bases left unmatched: 6. The CDR3 protein is CASSKASGRPSTDTQYF. For the CDR3, the DNA is TGTGCCAGTAGTAAGGCTAGCGGGAGGCCTAGCACAGATACGCAGTATTTT.

The chain combines TRBV5-1 with TRBJ2-1; 8 bases are a match to TRBD2. The CDR3 is 17 amino acids. The V and J ends lost 0 bases and 8 bases, in that order; junction bases with no gene match: 13. Germline lookup yields CDR1 SGHRS and CDR2 YFSETQ. The CDR3 loop is CASSLVGTRPSGDEQFF. The CDR3 bases are TGCGCCAGCAGCTTGGTTGGGACTAGGCCCTCGGGGGATGAGCAGTTCTTC.

The gene calls are TRBV5-1 and TRBJ1-6, with D hard to call. The CDR3 sequence is 16 residues long. Trimming stripped 0 bases from V and 9 bases from J, with 16 bases between. CDR1 and CDR2 from the germline V gene are SGHRS and YFSETQ. CDR3 sequence (DNA): TGCGCCAGCAGCTTGGCGTCGGCGCAAGCGGGTTCACCCCTCCACTTT. This codes for CASSLASAQAGSPLHF.

The chain is built from TRBV9 and TRBJ2-3, with 10 bases aligning to TRBD1. V shed 0 bases and J 2 bases; nucleotides not matched to a gene: 3. The CDR3 extends over 16 amino acids. Germline CDR1 and CDR2: SGDLS and YYNGEE. The chain's CDR3 is CASSVGTGGHTDTQYF. Here the CDR3 DNA reads TGTGCCAGCAGCGTAGGGACAGGGGGTCACACAGATACGCAGTATTTT. The variable domain in full, with the rest retrieved from reference TRBV9 and TRBJ2-3, is DSGVTQTPKHLITATGQRVTLRCSPRSGDLSVYWYQQSLDQGLQFLIQYYNGEERAKGNILERFSAQQFPDLHSELNLSSLELGDSALYFCASSVGTGGHTDTQYFGPGTRLTVL.

This clone was detected many times. The rearrangement links TRBV10-1 to TRBJ2-1, with D perhaps TRBD2 (5 bases). CDR1 is WNHNN, CDR2 SYGVQD, per germline (reference sequence). The CDR3 length is 15 residues. V shed 8 bases and J shed 0 bases, with 14 bases lying between them. The CDR3 sequence: CASSRRGSSYNEQFF. CDR3 coding DNA: TGCGCCAGCTCCCGAAGAGGGAGCTCCTACAATGAGCAGTTCTTC.

The V call is TRBV5-4, the J call TRBJ1-2, with a weak D call TRBD1 (6 bases). The ends were cut back, 1 base at V and 3 bases at J, with 7 bases in the middle. Germline V gene data show CDR1 as SGHNT and CDR2 as YYREEE (reference sequence). CDR3 length equals 13 residues. The CDR3 bases are TGTGCCAGCAGCTTGCAGGGGTACTATGGCTACACCTTC. It translates to CASSLQGYYGYTF.

This chain links TRBV7-3 with TRBJ1-4; D is undetermined. This CDR3 spans 13 amino acids. Germline assignment: CDR1 SGHTA and CDR2 FQGTGA. Trimming left V 5 bases short and J 3 bases short, with 7 bases between. The CDR3 DNA reads as TGTGCCAGCAGCCGCGGGGCTAATGAAAAACTGTTTTTT. This codes for CASSRGANEKLFF.

The chain uses TRBV9 and TRBJ2-1; D gene ambiguous. The CDR3 is made up of 13 amino acids. Looked up from germline, CDR1 is SGDLS and CDR2 is YYNGEE. V lost 5 bases to trimming and J lost 9 bases, with 15 bases between them. CDR3 amino acids: CASSPPSHVEQFF. In DNA form, the CDR3 reads TGTGCCAGCAGTCCCCCCAGTCATGTTGAGCAGTTCTTC.

The chain joins TRBV3-1 (or the pseudogene TRBV3-2) to TRBJ2-7; D is possibly TRBD1 (5 bases). Trimming shortened V by 4 bases and J by 7 bases, and 14 bases separated the two germline ends. Germline assignment: CDR1 LGHDT and CDR2 YNNKEL (reference sequence). The CDR3 loop spans 13 amino acids. CDR3 in amino acids: CASSRGSIGEQYF. In DNA, the CDR3 is TGTGCCAGCAGCCGGGGCTCTATCGGGGAGCAGTACTTC.

J is TRBJ1-3 and V is TRBV3-1 (or the pseudogene TRBV3-2), with TRBD1 matching over 7 bases. Germline-derived CDR1 and CDR2 are LGHDT and YNNKEL (reference sequence). V dropped 8 bases and J dropped 3; count of bases not matched to a gene: 10. CDR3 size: 15 residues. In DNA, the CDR3 is TGTGCCAGCTCTTACTCCCGGACAGGTGGAAACACCATATATTTT. It specifies CASSYSRTGGNTIYF.

This CDR3 reads CSVGQGAYEQYF. CDR3 nucleotide sequence: TGCAGCGTCGGACAGGGGGCCTACGAGCAGTACTTC. The genes are TRBV29-1 and TRBJ2-7; 10 nucleotides line up with TRBD1. The CDR3 has 12 amino acids. J gave up 2 bases and V 6 bases, and 1 base lay outside the gene matches. Germline CDR1 reads SQVTM; CDR2 reads ANQGSEA.

V and J are TRBV10-3 and TRBJ2-2; D not certain. Looked up from germline, CDR1 is ENHRY and CDR2 is SYGVKD. The V end lost 3 bases, the J end lost 1 base, and 9 bases lay between the germline ends. CDR3 length: 15 amino acids. CDR3 protein: CAISDLTGNTGELFF. CDR3 DNA: TGTGCCATCAGTGACTTAACCGGGAACACCGGGGAGCTGTTTTTT.

The chain couples TRBV15 to TRBJ2-1; a weak D match, TRBD2 (6 bases). Germline lookup yields CDR1 LNHNV and CDR2 YYDKDF (reference sequence). The CDR3 loop spans 15 amino acids. Between the trimmed V and J ends, which lost 0 bases and 0 bases, there was a span of 6 bases. CDR3 amino acids: CATSREAGSYNEQFF. The DNA for the CDR3 is TGTGCCACCAGCAGAGAAGCGGGCTCCTACAATGAGCAGTTCTTC.

This chain links TRBV19 with TRBJ2-3; 11 bases fit TRBD2. V gave up 7 bases and J gave up 4 bases; unmatched junction bases: 7. Germline lookup yields CDR1 LNHDA and CDR2 SQIVND (reference sequence). This CDR3 spans 15 amino acids. The CDR3 coding sequence is TGTGCCAGTATCGTGACTAGCGGGAAAGCAGATACGCAGTATTTT. As protein: CASIVTSGKADTQYF.

This chain connects TRBV6-5 to TRBJ2-3; 11 positions agree with TRBD1. The junction had 2 bases not matched to a gene; V was cut back by 5 bases and J by 4 bases. CDR3 length equals 14 residues. CDR1 and CDR2 (germline): MNHEY, SVGAGI. Written as DNA, the CDR3 is TGTGCCAGCAGTAAGGGACAGGGGGCAGATACGCAGTATTTT. Residues: CASSKGQGADTQYF.

The V gene is TRBV29-1, the J gene TRBJ1-1; 8 positions match TRBD1. The germline V gene encodes CDR1 SQVTM and CDR2 ANQGSEA. The J segment lost 4 bases and the V segment lost 7 bases, leaving 5 bases of the junction unmatched. This CDR3 spans 12 amino acids. The CDR3 nucleotides read TGCAGCGGAACCACAGGGGGCACTGAAGCTTTCTTT. It specifies CSGTTGGTEAFF.

In its sample, this clone was seen a few times. V gene TRBV10-2 combines with J gene TRBJ2-5; 12 bases agree with TRBD2. Unmatched junction bases numbered 8, after V lost 8 bases and J lost 7 bases. The V gene's germline CDR1 is WSHSY and CDR2 SAAADI. The CDR3 is made up of 14 amino acids. CDR3 region: CASVTSGSYGTQYF. Here the CDR3 DNA reads TGCGCCAGCGTGACTAGCGGGAGTTATGGGACCCAGTACTTC.

The J gene is TRBJ2-1, the V gene TRBV9; 12 nucleotides line up with TRBD2. Germline values: CDR1 SGDLS, CDR2 YYNGEE. The J segment lost 9 bases and the V segment lost 2 bases, leaving 6 bases of the junction unmatched. The CDR3 length is 15 residues. In DNA, the CDR3 is TGTGCCAGCAGCGTGACGGGACTAGCGGGTAGTGAGCAGTTCTTC. Translating it yields CASSVTGLAGSEQFF.

The chain has TRBV29-1 and TRBJ2-1, with D uncertain. Trimming pared 0 bases from V and 11 bases from J, leaving 14 bases between. CDR1 is SQVTM and CDR2 is ANQGSEA in the germline V gene. This CDR3 is built from 13 residues. The DNA of the CDR3 is TGCAGCGTTGAAGATCGTGGGCCAGGTCAGCAGTTCTTC. It translates to CSVEDRGPGQQFF.

This sequence joins TRBV4-1 and TRBJ2-5; TRBD1 matches at 7 bases. Germline CDR1 reads MGHRA; CDR2 reads YSYEKL. The CDR3 has 15 amino acids. J was trimmed by 3 bases and V by 4 bases; bases with no gene match: 8. The CDR3 loop is CASSLTGQPEETQYF. CDR3 nucleotides: TGCGCCAGCAGCCTGACGGGACAGCCCGAAGAGACCCAGTACTTC.